This TCR beta chain emerged from a study of blood T cell repertoires in COVID-19 (dated by TCRdb to 2020 to 2021). Study-level background: The collaborator samples originated in the United States, Italy and Spain and spanned the acute and convalescent phases of COVID-19. A de-identified subject ID, COVID-19 status, age in years and sex were almost always included in the sample metadata. Deeply sampled blood TCRbeta repertoires from subjects exposed to, actively infected with, or recovered from COVID-19 were included in the dataset. The repertoires were made available in a free public database intended to serve as a resource for research on the immune response to SARS-CoV-2. Samples came from the ongoing ImmuneRACE study (first 160 participants) plus 1,254 subjects from 6 global collaborators. The prospective study material was composed of cDNA or gDNA derived from T cells, B-cell-depleted T cells, or PBMCs. Where available, HLA class I and class II types were taken from metadata supplied by the sample provider and were not determined by assay-based typing. Study-level results and caveats: Clinical and demographic metadata were provided uncurated, with the amount varying by source and participant.

TCRbeta CDR3 regions were amplified from genomic DNA by means of the immunoSEQ Assay, a bias-controlled multiplex PCR. As for the original processing: The number of nucleated cells in each sample was estimated by amplification of reference gene primers within the assay. To quantify the absolute abundance of each unique TCRbeta CDR3 rearrangement, sequence reads were collapsed and filtered. For each sample, productive Simpson clonality was calculated as the square root of Simpson's diversity index across productive rearrangements. The table comes from immuneACCESS by way of TCRdb, which keeps in-frame sequences with V and J called. Part of the clones is missing from these tables; in studies checked, under half for an unresolved V gene and the rest for unknown reasons. V, J and clone size are those of that table, while D and trimming were read from the DNA. This sample has approximately 89,000 clones in its table, and 75% to 85% of those were observed once. The top ten clonotypes cover roughly 19% of the sample.

The germline V gene (reference sequence) yields GTSNPN for CDR1 and SVGIG for CDR2. Including the terminal cysteine and phenylalanine, the CDR3 comprises 12 residues. Solely the CDR3 DNA is kept, with 36 bases framed from the first base. The junction carries 10 bases between V and J, which are trimmed by 4 bases and 4 bases respectively. Collaborating institutions collected whole blood in K2EDTA tubes following their own protocols. Collaborator samples were shipped for TCRbeta analysis as frozen whole blood, isolated PBMCs, or DNA extracted from either sample type. Note on this clone: Its target antigen remains unknown. Nothing much larger sits one base from this clone, and base qualities are not available.

The chain employs TRBV30 and TRBJ1-1; the D gene is unclear. This clonotype was sampled from a human donor in a cohort sampled during active COVID-19. Sequencing was performed on peripheral blood. The CDR3 reads as follows: CAWMAQFTEAFF. In nucleotides, the sequence is TGTGCCTGGATGGCACAGTTCACTGAAGCTTTCTTT. Beyond the CDR3, the reference TRBV30 and TRBJ1-1 genes provide the residues; the full variable domain reads: SQTIHQWPATLVQPVGSPLSLECTVEGTSNPNLYWYRQAAGRGLQLLFYSVGIGQISSEVPQNLSASRPQDRQFILSSKKLLLSDSGFYLCAWMAQFTEAFFGQGTRLTVV.